This TCR beta chain was recorded in a study of shared clonotypes between healthy human individuals. Turning to the study itself: There were three CD4 naive, three CD4 memory, two CD8 naive and one CD8 memory plates per donor.

Positively selected for CCR7, the CD45RO-negative cells used as naive CD8 cells excluded terminally differentiated effector memory CD45RA+ cells. CDR3 length: 17 residues. V dropped 0 bases and J dropped 0 bases, with 12 bases sitting between them. CDR1 is MNHEY, CDR2 SMNVEV, per germline (reference sequence). In the original workflow: There were no quality scores in the junction-only immunoSEQ sequences, so filtering differed. Assay used: immunoSEQ multiplex PCR; TCRdb lists only in-frame clones, some missing. That table gives V, J and clone size, and the DNA gave D and trimming. This table has 2 million to 2.5 million clones, 85% to 95% appearing once.

This clonotype originated in a man between 18 and 29 years old in good health. What was sequenced was naive CD8+ T cells sorted from blood. The chain has TRBV27 and TRBJ2-1, with D possibly TRBD2 on 5 matching bases. Written as DNA, the CDR3 is TGTGCCAGCAGTTTATCTAGCGTCAAGAGCTCCTACAATGAGCAGTTCTTC. This encodes CASSLSSVKSSYNEQFF.